This is a list of T cell receptor beta chains from one sample in a study of graft-versus-host responses after intestinal transplantation. No antigen has been identified for these receptors. This table comes from immunoSEQ multiplex PCR, and its TCRdb copy is limited to in-frame clones, with some not included. The sample has over 90,000 clones, roughly nine tenths seen once. Here the sequenced sample was unstimulated CD8+ T cells sorted from spleen or lymph node cells, taken before intestinal transplant. The receptors were sampled from a human donor who received an intestinal transplant. CDR3s include the opening cysteine and the closing phenylalanine or tryptophan. A D gene is named only where the DNA matches it firmly. Expanded clones are given a class, and other clones once, few, many or no size at all.

j_call v_call clone_size d_call cdr3_aa cdr3_nt
TRBJ1-1 TRBV7-3 few . CASSYKMNTEAFF TGTGCCAGCAGCTACAAGATGAACACTGAAGCTTTCTTT
TRBJ1-4 TRBV9 . . CASSEGTNEKLFF TGTGCCAGCAGCGAGGGGACTAATGAAAAACTGTTTTTT
TRBJ1-1 TRBV13 . . CASSLPGNTEAFF TGTGCCAGCAGCTTACCAGGGAACACTGAAGCTTTCTTT
TRBJ2-3 TRBV6-4 . . CASREGPQGDTQYF TGTGCCTCCCGAGAGGGTCCTCAAGGAGATACGCAGTATTTT
TRBJ1-1 TRBV4-1 . TRBD1 CASSFGQGFPEAFF TGCGCCAGCAGCTTTGGACAGGGTTTCCCTGAAGCTTTCTTT
TRBJ2-1 TRBV7-9 . . CASSLAGVPNEQFF TGTGCCAGCAGCTTAGCGGGAGTCCCCAATGAGCAGTTCTTC
TRBJ1-2 TRBV6-1 . TRBD1 CASRDRTGPDYGYTF TGTGCCAGCAGGGATAGGACAGGGCCGGACTATGGCTACACCTTC
TRBJ2-7 TRBV27 . TRBD2 CASSRRRGDPYEQYF TGTGCCAGCAGTCGCCGCCGGGGGGACCCCTACGAGCAGTACTTC
TRBJ2-1 TRBV28 . . CATSGANTYNEQFF TGTGCCACCAGCGGAGCTAATACCTACAATGAGCAGTTCTTC
TRBJ1-2 TRBV4-3 . . CASSQAQALYGYTF TGCGCCAGCAGCCAAGCCCAGGCCCTCTATGGCTACACCTTC
TRBJ2-3 TRBV7-6 . TRBD2 CASSPGERGETDTQYF TGTGCCAGCAGCCCTGGGGAGCGGGGGGAGACAGATACGCAGTATTTT
TRBJ1-2 TRBV4-3 . . CASSQARTPYGYTF TGCGCCAGCAGCCAAGCCAGGACTCCCTATGGCTACACCTTC
TRBJ2-3 TRBV29-1 . TRBD1 CSVRRAGGYDTQYF TGCAGCGTTCGGCGGGCAGGGGGCTACGATACGCAGTATTTT
TRBJ2-1 TRBV4-3 . . CASSYIREDEQFF TGCGCCAGCAGCTATATACGCGAGGATGAGCAGTTCTTC
TRBJ2-5 TRBV11-2 . . CASSLEGARETQYF TGTGCCAGCAGCTTGGAGGGGGCAAGGGAGACCCAGTACTTC
TRBJ2-7 TRBV7-9 . TRBD2 CASSLEAGGREQYF TGTGCCAGCAGCTTAGAAGCGGGGGGGCGGGAGCAGTACTTC
TRBJ2-7 TRBV13 once . CASSLGGRAFSEQYF TGTGCCAGCAGCTTAGGGGGCAGGGCTTTTAGCGAGCAGTACTTC
TRBJ2-1 TRBV7-9 . TRBD2 CASWTSGWDNEQFF TGTGCCAGCTGGACTAGCGGGTGGGACAATGAGCAGTTCTTC
TRBJ1-1 TRBV2 once . CASTEGGMNTEAFF TGTGCCAGCACCGAAGGAGGGATGAACACTGAAGCTTTCTTT
TRBJ2-1 TRBV19 . . CASSVGTPPTYNEQFF TGTGCCAGTAGTGTAGGGACTCCTCCTACTTACAATGAGCAGTTCTTC